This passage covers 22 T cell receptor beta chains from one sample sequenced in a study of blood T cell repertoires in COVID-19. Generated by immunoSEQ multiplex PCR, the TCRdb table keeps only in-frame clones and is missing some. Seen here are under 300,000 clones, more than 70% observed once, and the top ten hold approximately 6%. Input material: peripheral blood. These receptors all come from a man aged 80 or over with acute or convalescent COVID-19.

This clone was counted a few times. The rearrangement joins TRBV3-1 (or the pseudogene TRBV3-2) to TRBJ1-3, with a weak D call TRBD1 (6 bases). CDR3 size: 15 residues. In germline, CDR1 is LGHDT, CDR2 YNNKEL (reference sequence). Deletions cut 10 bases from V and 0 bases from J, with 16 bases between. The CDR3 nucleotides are TGTGCCAACAGGACAGACAGGAGCTCTGGAAACACCATATATTTT. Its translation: CANRTDRSSGNTIYF.

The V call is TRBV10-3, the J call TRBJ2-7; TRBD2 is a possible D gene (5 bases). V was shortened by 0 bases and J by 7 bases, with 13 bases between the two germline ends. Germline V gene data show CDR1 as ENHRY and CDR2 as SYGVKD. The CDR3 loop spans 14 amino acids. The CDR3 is CAISESIAGEEQYF. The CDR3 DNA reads TGTGCCATCAGTGAGTCGATCGCCGGGGAAGAGCAGTACTTC.

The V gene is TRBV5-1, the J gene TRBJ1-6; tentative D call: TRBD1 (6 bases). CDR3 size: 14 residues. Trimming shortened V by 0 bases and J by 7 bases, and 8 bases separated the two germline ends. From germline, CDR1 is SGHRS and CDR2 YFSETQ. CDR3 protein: CASSLGTVNSPLHF. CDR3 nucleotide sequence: TGCGCCAGCAGCTTGGGGACAGTCAATTCACCCCTCCACTTT.

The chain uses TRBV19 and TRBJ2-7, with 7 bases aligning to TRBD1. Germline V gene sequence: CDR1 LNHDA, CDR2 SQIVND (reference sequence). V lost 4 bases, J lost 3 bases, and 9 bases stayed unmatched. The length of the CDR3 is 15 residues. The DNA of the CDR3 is TGTGCCAGTAGTACGACCGGGACAGCCTTCTACGAGCAGTACTTC. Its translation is CASSTTGTAFYEQYF.

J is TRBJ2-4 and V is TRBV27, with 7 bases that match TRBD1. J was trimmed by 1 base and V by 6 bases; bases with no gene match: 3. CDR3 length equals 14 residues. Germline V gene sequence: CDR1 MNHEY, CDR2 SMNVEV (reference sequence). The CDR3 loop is CASRPTGAKNIQYF. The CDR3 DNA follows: TGTGCCAGCAGACCGACAGGGGCCAAAAACATTCAGTACTTC.

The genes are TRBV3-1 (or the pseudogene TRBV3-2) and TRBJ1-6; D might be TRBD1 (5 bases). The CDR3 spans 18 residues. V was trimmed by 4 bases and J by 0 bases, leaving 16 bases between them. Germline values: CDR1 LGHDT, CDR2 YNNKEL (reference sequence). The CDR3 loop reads CASSPLTHRSSYNSPLHF. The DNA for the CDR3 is TGTGCCAGCAGCCCACTTACTCACAGGAGCTCCTATAATTCACCCCTCCACTTT.

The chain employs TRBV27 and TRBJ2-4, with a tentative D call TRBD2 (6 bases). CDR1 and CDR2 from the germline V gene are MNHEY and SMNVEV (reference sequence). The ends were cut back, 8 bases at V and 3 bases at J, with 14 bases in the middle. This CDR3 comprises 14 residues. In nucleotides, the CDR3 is TGTGCCAGCCAGGAGGGGAAGGGCAAAAACATTCAGTACTTC. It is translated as CASQEGKGKNIQYF.

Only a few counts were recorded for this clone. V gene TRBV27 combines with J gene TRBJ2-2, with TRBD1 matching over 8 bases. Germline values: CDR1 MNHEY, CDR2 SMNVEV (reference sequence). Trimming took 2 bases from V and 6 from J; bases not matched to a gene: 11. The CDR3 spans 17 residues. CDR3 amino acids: CASSLRRRGQIAGELFF. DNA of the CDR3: TGTGCCAGCAGTTTAAGGCGCAGGGGGCAAATAGCCGGGGAGCTGTTTTTT.

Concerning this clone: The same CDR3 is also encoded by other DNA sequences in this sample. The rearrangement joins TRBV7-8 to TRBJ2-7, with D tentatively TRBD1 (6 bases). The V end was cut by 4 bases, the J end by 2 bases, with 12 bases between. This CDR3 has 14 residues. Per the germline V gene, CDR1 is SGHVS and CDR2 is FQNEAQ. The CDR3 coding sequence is TGTGCCAGCAGCTGGGGGCAGGGTCCCTACGAGCAGTACTTC. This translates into CASSWGQGPYEQYF.

The CDR3 DNA reads as TGTGCCAGTAGCCCTGCCGGGTCATCCTACAATGAGCAGTTCTTC. Translating gives CASSPAGSSYNEQFF. This sequence joins TRBV19 and TRBJ2-1; the D is unclear. Germline values: CDR1 LNHDA, CDR2 SQIVND (reference sequence). CDR3 size: 15 residues. Trimming cost V 6 bases and J 1 base, with 13 bases left between them.

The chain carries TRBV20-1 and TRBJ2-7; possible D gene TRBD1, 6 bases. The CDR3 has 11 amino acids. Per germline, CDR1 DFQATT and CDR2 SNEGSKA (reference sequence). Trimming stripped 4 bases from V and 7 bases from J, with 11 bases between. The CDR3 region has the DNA TGCAGTGCTACGACAGGTGGAGAGCAGTACTTC. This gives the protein CSATTGGEQYF.

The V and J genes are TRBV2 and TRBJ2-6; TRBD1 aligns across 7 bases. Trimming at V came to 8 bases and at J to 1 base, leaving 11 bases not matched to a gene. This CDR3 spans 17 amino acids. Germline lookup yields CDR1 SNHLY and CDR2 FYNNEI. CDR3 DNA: TGTGCCAGCTACGCAGGGGGTCCCAAATCTGGGGCCAACGTCCTGACTTTC. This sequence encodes CASYAGGPKSGANVLTF.

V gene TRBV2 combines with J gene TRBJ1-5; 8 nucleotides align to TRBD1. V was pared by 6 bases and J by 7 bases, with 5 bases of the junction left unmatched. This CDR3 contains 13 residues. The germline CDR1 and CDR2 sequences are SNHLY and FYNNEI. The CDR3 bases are TGTGCCAGCAGACCGGACAGGGCCCAGCCCCAGCATTTT. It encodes CASRPDRAQPQHF.

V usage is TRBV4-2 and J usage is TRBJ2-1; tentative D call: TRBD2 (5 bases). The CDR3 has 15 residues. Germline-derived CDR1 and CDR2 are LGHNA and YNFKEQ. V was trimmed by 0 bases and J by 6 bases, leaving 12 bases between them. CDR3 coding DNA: TGTGCCAGCAGCCAAGAAGGTGCGACTACCAATGAGCAGTTCTTC. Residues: CASSQEGATTNEQFF.

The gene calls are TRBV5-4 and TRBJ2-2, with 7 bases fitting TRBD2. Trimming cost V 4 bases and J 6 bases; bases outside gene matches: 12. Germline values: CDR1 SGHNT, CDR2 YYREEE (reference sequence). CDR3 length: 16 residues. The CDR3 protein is CASSNPQPGGPGELFF. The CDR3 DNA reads TGTGCCAGCAGCAACCCTCAACCGGGGGGACCCGGGGAGCTGTTTTTT.

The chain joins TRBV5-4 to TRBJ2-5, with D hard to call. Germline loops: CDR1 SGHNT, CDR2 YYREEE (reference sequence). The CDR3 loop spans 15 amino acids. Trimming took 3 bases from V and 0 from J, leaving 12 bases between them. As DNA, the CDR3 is TGTGCCAGCAGCTCGCGGAGTGAATACCAAGAGACCCAGTACTTC. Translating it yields CASSSRSEYQETQYF.

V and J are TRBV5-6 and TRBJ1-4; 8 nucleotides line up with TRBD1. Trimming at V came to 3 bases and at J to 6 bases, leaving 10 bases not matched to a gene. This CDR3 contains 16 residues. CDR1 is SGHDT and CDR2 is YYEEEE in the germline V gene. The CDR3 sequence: CASSSTSGGVDEKLFF. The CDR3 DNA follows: TGTGCCAGCAGCTCGACCTCAGGGGGCGTGGATGAAAAACTGTTTTTT.

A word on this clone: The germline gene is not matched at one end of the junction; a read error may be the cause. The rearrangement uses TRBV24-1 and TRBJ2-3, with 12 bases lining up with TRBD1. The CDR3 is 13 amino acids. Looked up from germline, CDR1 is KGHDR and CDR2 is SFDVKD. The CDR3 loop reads CATSDSGTGGIDF. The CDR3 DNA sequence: TGTGCCACCAGTGATTCCGGGACAGGGGGCATCGATTTT.

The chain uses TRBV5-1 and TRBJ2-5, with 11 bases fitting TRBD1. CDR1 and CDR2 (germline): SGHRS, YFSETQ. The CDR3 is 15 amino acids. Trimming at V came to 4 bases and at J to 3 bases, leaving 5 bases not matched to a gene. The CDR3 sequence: CASSDGTGGKETQYF. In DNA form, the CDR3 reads TGCGCCAGCAGCGACGGGACAGGGGGAAAAGAGACCCAGTACTTC.

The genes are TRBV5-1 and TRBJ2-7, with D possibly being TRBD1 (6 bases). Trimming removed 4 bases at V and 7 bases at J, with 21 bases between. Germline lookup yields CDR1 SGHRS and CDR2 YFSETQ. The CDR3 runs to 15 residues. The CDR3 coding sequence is TGCGCCAGCAGCGCTAATCCGGACAGTAGGGAGGAGCAGTACTTC. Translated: CASSANPDSREEQYF.

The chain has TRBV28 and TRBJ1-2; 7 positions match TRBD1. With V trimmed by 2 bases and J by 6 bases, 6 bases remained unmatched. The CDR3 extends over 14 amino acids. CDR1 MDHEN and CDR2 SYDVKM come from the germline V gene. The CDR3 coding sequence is TGTGCCAGCAGTTTAGCGAGGGGGCGAAATGGCTACACCTTC. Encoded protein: CASSLARGRNGYTF.

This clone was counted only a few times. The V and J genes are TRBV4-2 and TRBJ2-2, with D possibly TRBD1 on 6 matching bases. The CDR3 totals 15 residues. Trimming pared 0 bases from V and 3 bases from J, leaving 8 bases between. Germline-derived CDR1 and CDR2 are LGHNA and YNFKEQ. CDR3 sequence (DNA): TGTGCCAGCAGCCAAGAGGGGGCCGACACCGGGGAGCTGTTTTTT. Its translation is CASSQEGADTGELFF.